This T cell receptor (beta chain) was sequenced for a study of blood T cells in healthy people across ages. Study outcomes and limitations: Both higher diversity and more naive CD4+ cells marked long-lived donors when set against aged donors. Researchers judged that diversity estimates from one million T cells fell short of true values. PBMCs left unsorted prevented a conclusive naive versus antigen-experienced comparison.

Peripheral blood was drawn, roughly 10 milliliters per donor. Primers used in a second PCR of roughly 6 to 11 cycles were a sample-barcoded 5' primer and a J-beta primer mix. TCRdb re-called the 5' RACE reads through MiXCR, storing one row per CDR3 protein. The table records approximately 1.5 million distinct CDR3 sequences, about 32% of them present only once. Comment on this clonotype: Its matching antigen is unknown.

From germline, CDR1 is MGHRA and CDR2 YSYEKL. CDR3 length: 17 amino acids. V gave up 1 base and J gave up 5 bases; unmatched junction bases: 8. This rearrangement joins TRBV4-1 to TRBJ2-3; 11 nucleotides agree with TRBD2. The clonotype was recovered from a woman aged 25 to 39 in good health. Sequencing was done on a sample of blood. The CDR3 sequence: CASSQVASGGPRDTQYF. The CDR3 DNA reads TGCGCCAGCAGCCAAGTGGCTAGCGGGGGGCCAAGAGATACGCAGTATTTT.